One TCR beta chain is described in this entry. Trimming left V 4 bases short and J 2 bases short, with 10 bases between. CDR3 length: 14 amino acids. From germline, CDR1 is SNHLY and CDR2 FYNNEI. The data are from a study of blood T cell repertoires in COVID-19. Study at large: Researchers got acute and convalescent COVID-19 samples from the United States, Italy and Spain. PBMCs, B-cell-depleted T cells, or T cells were the source of the cDNA or gDNA that made up the material.

Under the authors' procedure: It was from reference gene primer amplification that nucleated cell counts were estimated. Only in-frame clones appear in the TCRdb table, and some are missing; sequencing was by immunoSEQ multiplex PCR. V and J calls and clone size are given by that table; D and trimming were obtained from the DNA. This sample has about 88,000 clones; around 91% occur once, and the top ten carry under 8.5%. The sequence was obtained from a man younger than 35 with COVID-19, enrolled during active disease. The V and J genes are TRBV2 and TRBJ2-3, with a tentative D call TRBD2 (6 bases). Material: peripheral blood. CDR3: CASSGRVSTDTQYF. The DNA for the CDR3 is TGTGCCAGCAGTGGGAGGGTTTCCACAGATACGCAGTATTTT.